The entry below describes one T cell receptor (beta chain). Antigen specificity is unknown. The sample is drawn from a study of cytotoxic CD8 clonotypes in ibrutinib-treated CLL. Overall study findings and caveats: Patients had baseline clonality above age-matched healthy donors, and this clonality moved with circulating CD8+ T-cell counts. Before falling back toward baseline at progression, clonality had risen at the time of ibrutinib response. Public clonotypes were rare and shrank or held steady on treatment.

TCRdb keeps only in-frame clones here, not all; method: immunoSEQ multiplex PCR. The sample yields roughly 40,000 clones, 60% to 80% seen once. CDR3 length equals 15 residues. CDR1 and CDR2 (germline): SQVTM, ANQGSEA. Trimming took 6 bases from V and 5 from J, leaving 23 bases between them. The rearrangement uses TRBV29-1 and TRBJ2-7, with D tentatively TRBD1 or TRBD2 (6 bases each). The sequencing here drew on PBMCs, taken after 12 months of ibrutinib treatment. The receptor was isolated from a human donor with chronic lymphocytic leukemia. CDR3 nucleotides: TGCAGCGTGAGGGGGGAGGACATTTCCGGCAACGAGCAGTACTTC. Protein: CSVRGEDISGNEQYF.